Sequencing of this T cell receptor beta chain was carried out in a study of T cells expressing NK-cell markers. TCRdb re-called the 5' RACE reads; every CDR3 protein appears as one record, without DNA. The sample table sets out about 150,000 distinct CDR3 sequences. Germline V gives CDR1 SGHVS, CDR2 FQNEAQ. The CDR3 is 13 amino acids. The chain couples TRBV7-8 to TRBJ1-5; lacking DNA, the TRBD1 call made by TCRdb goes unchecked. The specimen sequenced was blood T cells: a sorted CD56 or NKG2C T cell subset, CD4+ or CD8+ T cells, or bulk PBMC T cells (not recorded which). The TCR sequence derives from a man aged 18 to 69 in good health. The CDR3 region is CASSLGQGWPQHF.